The rows below give T cell receptor beta chains drawn from one sample of a study of T cell repertoires in cytomegalovirus infection. TCRdb re-called the reads with MiXCR, one entry per CDR3 protein. The data contain 150,000 to 190,000 distinct CDR3 sequences, about 25% of them singletons. Sequenced sample: PBMCs. The receptors were sampled from a human donor in good health (CMV status not recorded). Some clones in this sample may be carry-over from other donors' samples. CDR3s include the opening cysteine and the closing phenylalanine or tryptophan. The D gene is left open where the match is weak. Rows may omit the clone size; those that give it use once, few, many or a size class.

V,size,D,J,length,DNA,CDR3
TRBV12-3/TRBV12-4,NA,TRBD2,TRBJ2-2,13,TGTGCCAGCAGTCCGGGGGGGCGCGGGGAGCTGTTTTTT,CASSPGGRGELFF
TRBV28,NA,NA,TRBJ2-3,13,TGTGCCAGCAGTTTAAGGCTAACAGATACGCAGTATTTT,CASSLRLTDTQYF
TRBV24-1,NA,NA,TRBJ1-2,13,TGTGCCACCATCTGTGCGACAGTCTATGGCTACACCTTC,CATICATVYGYTF
TRBV7-8,many,TRBD1,TRBJ2-2,16,TGTGCCAGCAGCGCCCAATTGACAGGGATTACCGGGGAGCTGTTTTTT,CASSAQLTGITGELFF
TRBV7-3,many,TRBD2,TRBJ2-1,15,TGTGCCAGCAGCTTAGGAGCGGGAGAGGGTAATGAGCAGTTCTTC,CASSLGAGEGNEQFF
TRBV19,many,TRBD2,TRBJ2-1,15,TGTGCCAGTAGTATCGGAGCGGGATCCTACAATGAGCAGTTCTTC,CASSIGAGSYNEQFF
TRBV27,NA,NA,TRBJ2-1,15,TGTGCCAGCAGTGTGTATCCAACCTCCTACAATGAGCAGTTCTTC,CASSVYPTSYNEQFF
TRBV29-1,NA,TRBD1,TRBJ2-5,15,TGCAGCGTCCCCGGGACAGGGGGCATCCAAGAGACCCAGTACTTC,CSVPGTGGIQETQYF
TRBV29-1,NA,NA,TRBJ2-3,11,TGCAGCGGGAGCGGCACAGATACGCAGTATTTT,CSGSGTDTQYF
TRBV7-2,many,TRBD2,TRBJ2-3,16,TGTGCCAGCAGCTTATTAAGCGGGAGGGGCACAGATACGCAGTATTTT,CASSLLSGRGTDTQYF
TRBV6-2/TRBV6-3,few,NA,TRBJ2-7,15,TGTGTCAGCAGTTACTTCTCCCAGGCGGTTGGCGAGCAGTACTTC,CVSSYFSQAVGEQYF
TRBV19,NA,NA,TRBJ1-1,13,TGTGCCAGTAGTGGACAGCGTGGGACTGAAGCTTTCTTT,CASSGQRGTEAFF
TRBV9,once,TRBD1,TRBJ1-3,14,TGTGCCAGCAGCCAGGGGGTCTCTGGAAACACCATATATTTT,CASSQGVSGNTIYF
TRBV7-9,few,NA,TRBJ2-4,12,TGTGCCAGCAGCTTAGTGGAGCCGTTTCAGTACTTC,CASSLVEPFQYF
TRBV7-9,many,TRBD1,TRBJ1-2,16,TGTGCCAGCAGCTTAGTGGGACAGAGTACTAACTATGGCTACACCTTC,CASSLVGQSTNYGYTF
TRBV7-2,many,NA,TRBJ2-7,15,TGTGCCAGCAGCTTAGCTCAGGGGCGGCGTGACGAGCAGTGCTTC,CASSLAQGRRDEQCF
TRBV28,NA,NA,TRBJ1-5,14,TGTGCCAGCAGTTTCGATCTGGGGAATCAGCCCCAGCATTTT,CASSFDLGNQPQHF
TRBV12-3/TRBV12-4,few,NA,TRBJ1-2,15,TGTGCCAGCAGCCTAGGCCAAGGTTTTAACTATGGCTACACCTTC,CASSLGQGFNYGYTF
TRBV7-9,few,TRBD2,TRBJ2-1,15,TGTGCCAGCAGCTTCAGCGGGGGGCCGGGCAATGAGCAGTTCTTC,CASSFSGGPGNEQFF
TRBV12-3/TRBV12-4,many,NA,TRBJ2-2,12,TGTGCCAGCAGTGAGGGGGCCGGGGAGCTGTTTTTT,CASSEGAGELFF
TRBV12-3/TRBV12-4,NA,NA,TRBJ2-2,15,TGTGCCAGCAGGGAACAGGCGGCGAACACCGTGGAGCTGTTTTTT,CASREQAANTVELFF
TRBV12-3/TRBV12-4,NA,NA,TRBJ1-1,13,TGTGCCAGCAAAATTGAGGGTGTAACTGAAGCTTTCTTT,CASKIEGVTEAFF
TRBV7-9,NA,NA,TRBJ2-3,13,TGTGCCAGCAGCCCCGAAGTCGCAGATACGCAGTATTTT,CASSPEVADTQYF
TRBV20-1,few,NA,TRBJ2-4,13,TGCAGTGCTAGATCTCCCGGTGAAAACATTCAGTACTTC,CSARSPGENIQYF
TRBV27,NA,NA,TRBJ2-3,14,TGTGCCAGCAGCCGCGGGACATACGAGAGGGCGCAGTATTTT,CASSRGTYERAQYF
TRBV6-1,many,NA,TRBJ2-1,13,TGTGCCAGCAGTGTGTCGAACTACAATGAGCAGTTCTTC,CASSVSNYNEQFF
TRBV7-8,NA,NA,TRBJ2-5,17,TGTGCCAGCAGCTTCATCCCGGCCTTACAATCCAAAGAGACCCAGTACTTC,CASSFIPALQSKETQYF
TRBV7-2,many,TRBD1,TRBJ1-1,16,TGTGCCAGCAGCTTACCGACAGGGACCCTGAACACTGAAGCTTTCTTT,CASSLPTGTLNTEAFF
TRBV12-3/TRBV12-4,NA,NA,TRBJ2-1,13,TGTGCCAGCAGGCTGCCGGGGCCTGGGGAGCAGTTCTTC,CASRLPGPGEQFF
TRBV7-8,many,NA,TRBJ2-7,12,TGTGCCAGCGGCATCCAAGACCACGAGCAGTACTTC,CASGIQDHEQYF
TRBV28,few,NA,TRBJ2-1,18,TGTGCCACTTTAAATTCGGGGTTCGGGAAAGACTCCTACAATGAGCAGTTCTTC,CATLNSGFGKDSYNEQFF
TRBV10-3,NA,NA,TRBJ1-1,14,TGTGCCAGCGGACGGGCAGGGGAAGGAACTGAAGCTTTCTTT,CASGRAGEGTEAFF
TRBV7-2,many,NA,TRBJ2-3,15,TGTGCCAGCAGCTTTCGGGACACCTTCACAGATACGCAGTATTTT,CASSFRDTFTDTQYF
TRBV6-5,NA,NA,TRBJ2-5,15,TGTGCCAGCAGTTTTAAGAGGGGGAGGCAAGAGACCCAGTACTTC,CASSFKRGRQETQYF
TRBV4-1,NA,NA,TRBJ2-5,13,TGCGCCAGCAGCCAATTTCAGGGAGAGACCCAGTACTTC,CASSQFQGETQYF
TRBV7-9,NA,NA,TRBJ2-1,13,TGTGCCAGCAGCTTATCGGAGGTCGGGGAGCAGTTCTTC,CASSLSEVGEQFF
TRBV7-6,many,TRBD2,TRBJ2-5,17,TGTGCCAGCAGCTTAGGGACTAGCGGGGGGGCCCAAGAGACCCAGTACTTC,CASSLGTSGGAQETQYF
TRBV25-1,NA,TRBD1,TRBJ2-7,15,TGTGCCAGCAGCCCGGGACAGGGGTTTTCCTACGAGCAGTACTTC,CASSPGQGFSYEQYF
TRBV28,few,NA,TRBJ2-7,11,TGTGCCACTACGGGAACCTACGAGCAGTACTTC,CATTGTYEQYF